Shown below are 27 T cell receptor beta chains from a single sample sequenced in a study of T-cell reconstitution after alpha-beta-depleted transplantation in children. The TCRbeta library was prepared with unique molecular identifiers. TCRdb ran MiXCR on the PCR reads and lists one entry per CDR3 protein. The profile shows about 480,000 distinct CDR3 sequences, roughly an eighth of them singletons. Material: PBMCs from the stem cell graft donor, obtained from the stem cell graft. The receptor set was obtained from a human donor who donated a stem cell graft to a child with combined immunodeficiency.

In this sample, this clonotype turned up many times. The J gene is TRBJ2-7, the V gene TRBV27; 9 bases map to TRBD1. CDR1 MNHEY and CDR2 SMNVEV come from the germline V gene (reference sequence). The CDR3 has 14 residues. Unmatched junction bases numbered 2, after V lost 4 bases and J lost 1 base. Here the CDR3 reads CASSYGTGSYEQYF. CDR3 sequence (DNA): TGTGCCAGCAGTTACGGGACAGGGTCCTACGAGCAGTACTTC.

In this sample, this clonotype turned up many times. V is TRBV19 and J is TRBJ2-1; unclear D gene. Germline-derived CDR1 and CDR2 are LNHDA and SQIVND (reference sequence). The CDR3 loop spans 13 amino acids. V gave up 1 base and J gave up 8 bases, with 9 bases separating them. The CDR3 region is CASSIGRVHEQFF. Here the CDR3 DNA reads TGTGCCAGTAGTATAGGTCGGGTGCATGAGCAGTTCTTC. The variable domain in full, with the rest retrieved from reference TRBV19 and TRBJ2-1, is DGGITQSPKYLFRKEGQNVTLSCEQNLNHDAMYWYRQDPGQGLRLIYYSQIVNDFQKGDIAEGYSVSREKKESFPLTVTSAQKNPTAFYLCASSIGRVHEQFFGPGTRLTVL.

This chain joins TRBV27 and TRBJ2-3; D gene ambiguous. The V gene lost 3 bases and the J gene lost 0 bases, with 7 bases spanning the gap. Germline CDR1 MNHEY, CDR2 SMNVEV (reference sequence). This CDR3 is built from 14 residues. CDR3 sequence: CASSFLGSTDTQYF. DNA for the CDR3: TGTGCCAGCAGTTTTTTGGGGAGCACAGATACGCAGTATTTT.

The chain recombines TRBV2 with TRBJ1-2; tentatively, D is TRBD1 (5 bases). This CDR3 comprises 11 residues. V was trimmed by 8 bases and J by 8 bases, leaving 12 bases between them. In germline, CDR1 is SNHLY, CDR2 FYNNEI. This CDR3 is CASGAGRGYTF. In DNA, the CDR3 is TGTGCCAGCGGGGCAGGGCGCGGCTACACCTTC. The full variable domain, rest sourced from reference TRBV2 and TRBJ1-2, is EPEVTQTPSHQVTQMGQEVILRCVPISNHLYFYWYRQILGQKVEFLVSFYNNEISEKSEIFDDQFSVERPDGSNFTLKIRSTKLEDSAMYFCASGAGRGYTFGSGTRLTVV.

Ten or more counts support this clonotype. The chain recombines TRBV5-5 with TRBJ2-1; 8 bases match TRBD2. V lost 2 bases to trimming and J lost 7 bases; unmatched junction nucleotides: 11. Germline V lookup: CDR1 SGHKS, CDR2 YYEKEE (reference sequence). This CDR3 has 16 amino acids. This CDR3 reads CASSFEAAGEYNEQFF. The CDR3 DNA reads as TGTGCCAGCAGCTTTGAGGCAGCGGGGGAATATAATGAGCAGTTCTTC.

This chain links TRBV9 with TRBJ2-1; D ambiguous. The germline V and J ends were trimmed by 4 bases and 8 bases, with 25 bases remaining between them. The V gene's germline CDR1 is SGDLS and CDR2 YYNGEE. The CDR3 is 17 residues long. In DNA form, the CDR3 reads TGTGCCAGCAGCCCCTCAAGGTCCTCCGGAAAAAGCGATGAGCAGTTCTTC. The encoded protein is CASSPSRSSGKSDEQFF.

V and J are TRBV6-2 or TRBV6-3 and TRBJ2-1; 8 nucleotides agree with TRBD1. The J segment lost 10 bases and the V segment lost 5 bases, leaving 16 bases of the junction unmatched. Germline CDR1 is MNHEY and CDR2 is SVGEGT. The CDR3 loop spans 16 amino acids. The CDR3 bases are TGTGCCAGCAGTCCGCCGGGGGACAGGCCTTTTCGGGAGCAGTTCTTC. Translating gives CASSPPGDRPFREQFF.

The rearrangement joins TRBV7-3 to TRBJ2-1; D might be TRBD2 (5 bases). V lost 2 bases and J 6 bases, leaving 11 bases between the germline ends. The CDR3 length is 14 residues. The germline CDR1 and CDR2 sequences are SGHTA and FQGTGA. CDR3 bases: TGTGCCAGCAGCTTAGTGGGAGAACGCAATGAGCAGTTCTTC. It specifies CASSLVGERNEQFF.

The chain couples TRBV15 to TRBJ2-2; D possibly corresponds to TRBD2 (7 bases). Per germline, CDR1 LNHNV and CDR2 YYDKDF (reference sequence). The CDR3 contains 17 residues. V shed 0 bases and J shed 4 bases, with 15 bases lying between them. CDR3 sequence: CATSRDHGGGPTGELFF. Here the CDR3 DNA reads TGTGCCACCAGCAGAGATCACGGCGGGGGCCCCACCGGGGAGCTGTTTTTT. Together with reference TRBV15 and TRBJ2-2, the CDR3 gives the full variable domain: DAMVIQNPRYQVTQFGKPVTLSCSQTLNHNVMYWYQQKSSQAPKLLFHYYDKDFNNEADTPDNFQSRRPNTSFCFLDIRSPGLGDTAMYLCATSRDHGGGPTGELFFGEGSRLTVL.

This clonotype has at least ten counts. The chain links TRBV20-1 to TRBJ2-1, with 9 bases fitting TRBD2. The CDR3 sequence is 14 residues long. V was clipped by 4 bases and J by 8 bases; unmatched bases: 9. From germline, CDR1 is DFQATT and CDR2 SNEGSKA (reference sequence). The CDR3 DNA follows: TGCAGTGCTATTCCCATAGCGGGAGCGGATGAGCAGTTCTTC. Translation gives CSAIPIAGADEQFF.

This clonotype was seen many times. This chain connects TRBV24-1 to TRBJ2-2; the D is unclear. V was pared by 1 base and J by 6 bases, with 11 bases between. CDR1 is KGHDR, CDR2 SFDVKD, per germline. The length of the CDR3 is 15 residues. The CDR3 protein is CATSDLRQSPGELFF. CDR3 bases: TGTGCCACCAGTGATTTAAGGCAGTCTCCCGGGGAGCTGTTTTTT.

As concerns this clonotype: One end of the junction varies from germline; a read error may be responsible. The V call is TRBV7-2, the J call TRBJ2-3; no firm D call. Germline V gene lookup returns CDR1 SGHTA and CDR2 FQGNSA. This CDR3 has 11 residues. Written as DNA, the CDR3 is TGTGCCAGCAGCGCAGGCGAGAGTTGGGATTTT. Amino acids: CASSAGESWDF.

This clonotype has ten or more counts. The V gene is TRBV27, the J gene TRBJ1-2, with D perhaps TRBD1 (5 bases). This CDR3 has 11 amino acids. Looked up from germline, CDR1 is MNHEY and CDR2 is SMNVEV (reference sequence). The ends were cut back, 11 bases at V and 6 bases at J, with 13 bases in the middle. The CDR3 reads CASGYLNGYTF. As DNA, the CDR3 is TGTGCCTCAGGGTACCTTAATGGCTACACCTTC.

This chain joins TRBV9 and TRBJ2-1; 10 positions match TRBD1. J lost 8 bases, V lost 3 bases, and 8 bases had no gene match. Germline V lookup: CDR1 SGDLS, CDR2 YYNGEE. The CDR3 is 15 amino acids. The CDR3 coding sequence is TGTGCCAGCAGCGCCCTGGACAGGGGGTACTATGAGCAGTTCTTC. This encodes CASSALDRGYYEQFF.

The chain carries TRBV27 and TRBJ2-1, with 12 positions matching TRBD1. Germline V CDR1 and CDR2: MNHEY, SMNVEV (reference sequence). Trimming cost V 3 bases and J 7 bases; bases outside gene matches: 7. This CDR3 is built from 16 residues. CDR3 DNA sequence: TGTGCCAGCAGTTTCGGGGGGGACAGGGGGCGAAATGAGCAGTTCTTC. Translated, it gives CASSFGGDRGRNEQFF.

This clonotype came up many times. The rearrangement joins TRBV12-3 or TRBV12-4 to TRBJ1-1; TRBD1 might be the D (6 bases). This CDR3 spans 14 amino acids. Between the trimmed V and J ends, which lost 5 bases and 9 bases, there was a span of 19 bases. CDR3 loop: CASSAHGQWVKAFF. CDR3 coding DNA: TGTGCCAGCAGTGCCCACGGACAGTGGGTTAAAGCTTTCTTT.

This clonotype occurred many times. The chain uses TRBV3-1 and TRBJ2-2; D perhaps matches TRBD1 (5 bases). Trimming took 0 bases from V and 0 from J, leaving 23 bases between them. Germline lookup yields CDR1 LGHDT and CDR2 YNNKEL (reference sequence). CDR3 length: 21 residues. CDR3 DNA sequence: TGTGCCAGCAGCCAAGAGGGTGTAGGGGATCCTAGGGTCTCGAACACCGGGGAGCTGTTTTTT. It encodes CASSQEGVGDPRVSNTGELFF.

The sample holds many counts of this clonotype. The chain is built from TRBV5-6 and TRBJ2-7; D gene ambiguous. Germline V gives CDR1 SGHDT, CDR2 YYEEEE. CDR3 length: 14 residues. V was trimmed by 4 bases and J by 6 bases, leaving 17 bases between them. The CDR3 DNA reads TGTGCCAGCAGCCGTTTAACCAGTATGGGCGAGCAGTACTTC. As protein: CASSRLTSMGEQYF.

V usage is TRBV14 and J usage is TRBJ2-3, with 7 bases identical to TRBD2. V trimming: 3 bases; J trimming: 4 bases; junction bases outside the gene matches: 13. The CDR3 contains 17 residues. Per the germline V gene, CDR1 is SGHDN and CDR2 is FVKESK. CDR3 region: CASSHPWDYHRADTQYF. CDR3 DNA: TGTGCCAGCAGCCATCCGTGGGACTACCATAGAGCAGATACGCAGTATTTT.

As concerns this clonotype: One end of the junction does not line up with germline, which may come from a read error. This sequence joins TRBV12-3 or TRBV12-4 and TRBJ1-2; possible D gene TRBD1, 6 bases. The CDR3 covers 19 residues. The CDR3 loop reads CTSSLLASGGQTTNYGYTF. The CDR3 bases are TGTACCAGCAGTTTATTAGCATCCGGAGGACAGACCACTAACTATGGCTACACCTTC.

J is TRBJ2-3 and V is TRBV30; 11 bases line up with TRBD2. Trimming cost V 2 bases and J 5 bases; bases outside gene matches: 3. The CDR3 runs 14 residues. Germline V gene lookup returns CDR1 GTSNPN and CDR2 SVGIG (reference sequence). The CDR3 loop reads CAWSRLAGGDTQYF. The DNA for the CDR3 is TGTGCCTGGAGTCGTCTAGCGGGGGGAGATACGCAGTATTTT.

CDR3 region: CASSLAVIAGTSADTQYF. Here the CDR3 DNA reads TGTGCCAGCAGCTTAGCGGTCATTGCAGGAACTAGCGCAGATACGCAGTATTTT. The J gene is TRBJ2-3, the V gene TRBV11-1; the match to TRBD2 covers 7 bases. Germline trimming cut 0 bases from V and 4 bases from J; bases unmatched to any gene: 13. Germline CDR1 is SGHAT and CDR2 is FQDESV (reference sequence). The CDR3 extends over 18 amino acids.

This clonotype occurred a few times. The J gene is TRBJ2-2, the V gene TRBV24-1; TRBD1 matches 7 bases. Germline lookup yields CDR1 KGHDR and CDR2 SFDVKD. J was trimmed by 4 bases and V by 0 bases; bases with no gene match: 4. This CDR3 comprises 16 residues. The CDR3: CATSDLGTAITGELFF. CDR3 bases: TGTGCCACCAGTGATTTGGGGACAGCCATCACCGGGGAGCTGTTTTTT.

The CDR3 DNA follows: TGCGCCAGCAGCCTAATACCGGACATCGATCAGCCCCAGCATTTT. Translated: CASSLIPDIDQPQHF. The V and J genes are TRBV5-1 and TRBJ1-5; perhaps TRBD1 as D (5 bases). The CDR3 covers 15 residues. The germline V gene encodes CDR1 SGHRS and CDR2 YFSETQ. Trimming removed 4 bases at V and 5 bases at J, with 16 bases between.

This clonotype was counted between two and nine times. The V gene is TRBV6-2 or TRBV6-3, the J gene TRBJ2-7; D possibly corresponds to TRBD1 (5 bases). Germline assignment: CDR1 MNHEY and CDR2 SVGEGT. The CDR3 has 18 residues. The V end was cut by 0 bases, the J end by 6 bases, with 24 bases between. Here the CDR3 DNA reads TGTGCCAGCAGTTACTCGATTGAGCAGGGCGTCCGTGTTGGCGAGCAGTACTTC. Amino acid sequence: CASSYSIEQGVRVGEQYF.

This clonotype came up a few times. The chain recombines TRBV5-1 with TRBJ2-5, with TRBD2 as a possible D gene (5 bases). Germline-derived CDR1 and CDR2 are SGHRS and YFSETQ. The V end lost 0 bases, the J end lost 5 bases, and 20 bases lay between the germline ends. This CDR3 comprises 17 residues. Here the CDR3 DNA reads TGCGCCAGCAGCTTGGGCGGGTCCACCAAGCCGAGCGAGACCCAGTACTTC. Its translation: CASSLGGSTKPSETQYF.

J is TRBJ2-5 and V is TRBV13; 7 nucleotides match TRBD2. Unmatched junction bases numbered 2, after V lost 3 bases and J lost 1 base. There are 14 residues in the CDR3. Germline assignment: CDR1 PRHDT and CDR2 FYEKMQ (reference sequence). The DNA of the CDR3 is TGTGCCAGCAGCTTCCGGACTAGCCAAGAGACCCAGTACTTC. It is translated as CASSFRTSQETQYF.